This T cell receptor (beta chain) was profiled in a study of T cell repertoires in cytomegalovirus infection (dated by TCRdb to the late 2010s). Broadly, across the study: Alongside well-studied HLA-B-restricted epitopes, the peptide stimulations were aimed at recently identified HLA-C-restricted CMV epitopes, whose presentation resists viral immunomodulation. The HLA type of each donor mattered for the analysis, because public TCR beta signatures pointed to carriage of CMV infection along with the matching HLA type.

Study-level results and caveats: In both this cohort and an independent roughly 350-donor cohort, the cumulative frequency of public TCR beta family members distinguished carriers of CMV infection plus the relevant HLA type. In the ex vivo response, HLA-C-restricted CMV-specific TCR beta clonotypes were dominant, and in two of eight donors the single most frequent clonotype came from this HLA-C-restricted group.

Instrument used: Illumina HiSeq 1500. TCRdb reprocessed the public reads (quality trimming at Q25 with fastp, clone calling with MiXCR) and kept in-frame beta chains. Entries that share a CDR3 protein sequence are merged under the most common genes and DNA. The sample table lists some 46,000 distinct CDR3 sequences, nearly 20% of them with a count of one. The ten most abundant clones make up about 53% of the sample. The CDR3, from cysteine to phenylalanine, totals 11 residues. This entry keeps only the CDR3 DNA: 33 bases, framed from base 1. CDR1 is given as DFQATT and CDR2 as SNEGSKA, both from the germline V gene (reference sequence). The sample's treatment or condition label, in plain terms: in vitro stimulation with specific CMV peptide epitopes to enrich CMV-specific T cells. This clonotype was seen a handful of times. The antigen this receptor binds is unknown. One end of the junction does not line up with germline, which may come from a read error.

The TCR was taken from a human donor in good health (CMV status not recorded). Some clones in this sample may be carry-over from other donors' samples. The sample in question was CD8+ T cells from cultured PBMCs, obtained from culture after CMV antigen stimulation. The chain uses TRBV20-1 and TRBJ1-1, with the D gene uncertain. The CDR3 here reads CSARGSTEAFF. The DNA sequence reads TGCAGTGCCAGAGGGTCGACTGAAGCTTTCTTT.